This T cell receptor beta chain was profiled in a study of Graves' ophthalmopathy and Graves' hyperthyroidism. Amplification of the TCR beta CDR3 regions used RNA transcripts (as template). First-round RT-PCR used HTBI primers; second-round multiplex PCR followed. From the multiplex PCR reads, TCRdb called clonotypes with MiXCR, one entry per CDR3 protein. The profile shows 500,000 to 600,000 distinct CDR3 sequences, roughly 39% of them singletons. V was clipped by 5 bases and J by 5 bases, with 7 bases between them. CDR1 is MDHEN, CDR2 SYDVKM, per germline. This CDR3 spans 13 amino acids. Patients were left out if they had other autoimmune diseases, uncontrolled infections, pregnancy or lactation.

V usage is TRBV28 and J usage is TRBJ1-6; D possibly corresponds to TRBD1 (5 bases). The receptor was derived from an adult man with Graves' hyperthyroidism. The sample comprised peripheral blood or thyroid tissue (not recorded which). The CDR3 coding sequence is TGTGCCAGCAGTGTGGGGGATAATTCACCCCTCCACTTT. Translated, it gives CASSVGDNSPLHF.